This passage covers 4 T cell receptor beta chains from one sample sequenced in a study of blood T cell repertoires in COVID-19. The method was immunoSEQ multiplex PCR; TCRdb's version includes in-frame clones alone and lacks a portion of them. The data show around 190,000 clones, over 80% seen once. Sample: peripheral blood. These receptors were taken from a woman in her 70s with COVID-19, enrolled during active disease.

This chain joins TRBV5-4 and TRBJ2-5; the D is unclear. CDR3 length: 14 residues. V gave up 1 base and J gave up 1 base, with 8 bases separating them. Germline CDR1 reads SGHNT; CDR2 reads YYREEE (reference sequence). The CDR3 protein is CASSLSDFQETQYF. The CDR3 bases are TGTGCCAGCAGCTTGAGCGACTTCCAAGAGACCCAGTACTTC.

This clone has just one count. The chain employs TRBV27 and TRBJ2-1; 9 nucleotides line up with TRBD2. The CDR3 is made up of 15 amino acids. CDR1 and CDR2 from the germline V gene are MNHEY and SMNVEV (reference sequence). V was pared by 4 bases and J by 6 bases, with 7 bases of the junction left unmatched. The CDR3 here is CASSSRGTSLNEQFF. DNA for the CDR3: TGTGCCAGCAGTTCCAGGGGGACTAGCCTCAATGAGCAGTTCTTC.

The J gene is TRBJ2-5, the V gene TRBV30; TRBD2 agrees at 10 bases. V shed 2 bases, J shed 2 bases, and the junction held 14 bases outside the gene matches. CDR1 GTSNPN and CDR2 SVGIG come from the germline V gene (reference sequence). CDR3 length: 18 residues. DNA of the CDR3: TGTGCCTGGAGTAGAGGGCTAGCGGGAGCCACCCCTCAAGAGACCCAGTACTTC. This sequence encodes CAWSRGLAGATPQETQYF.

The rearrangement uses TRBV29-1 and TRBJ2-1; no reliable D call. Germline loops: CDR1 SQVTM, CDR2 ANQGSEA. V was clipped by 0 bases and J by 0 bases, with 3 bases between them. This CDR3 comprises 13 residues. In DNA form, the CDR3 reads TGCAGCGTTGAAGACAGCTCCTACAATGAGCAGTTCTTC. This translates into CSVEDSSYNEQFF.